The TCR beta chain described here comes from a study of PD-1 blockade in classical Hodgkin lymphoma. Overall study results and limits: For complete responders, baseline diversity was comparable to that of newly diagnosed patients. TCR diversity in CD4+, not CD8+, cells rose significantly by C4D1.

Comments on this clone: Its cognate antigen is unknown.

Germline CDR1 MNHNY, CDR2 SVGAGI (reference sequence). Trimming pared 6 bases from V and 3 bases from J, leaving 9 bases between. This CDR3 has 13 amino acids. The time point denotes: cycle 4 day 1 (C4D1), after 5 to 7 weeks of nivolumab. The patients all showed relapse after autologous stem cell transplantation, while their brentuximab vedotin exposure varied. Profiling relied on immunoSEQ multiplex PCR, and the TCRdb table lists in-frame clones only, not all of them. The sample has roughly 25,000 clones, 70% to 80% seen once. The TCR comes from a human donor with classical Hodgkin lymphoma. The sample in question was peripheral blood mononuclear cells (PBMCs), obtained before the fourth cycle of nivolumab. The chain carries TRBV6-6 and TRBJ1-3; the D is unclear. Here the CDR3 reads CASSFLGGNTIYF. The CDR3 DNA sequence: TGTGCCAGCAGCTTCCTCGGTGGAAACACCATATATTTT.